This T cell receptor beta chain appears in the sequencing data of a study of blood T cells in healthy people across ages (dated by TCRdb to about 2015). With respect to the entire study: In model experiments, roughly one uniquely barcoded TCR beta cDNA molecule per two T cells was captured by template switching. To track age-related changes in TCR beta repertoire diversity, the study relied on deep sequencing normalized with unique cDNA molecular identifiers. To avoid experimental bias, donors of different ages were spread randomly across the sequencing lanes. The study analyzed two additional independent replicas of 1 million unique cDNA reads from the same blood draw for two donors, one aged 18 to 29 and one aged 80 or older. The donors were split into four age groups: young (average around 16 years), middle-aged (39), aged (62) and long-lived (under 90).

The study at large found these results: The percentage of naive T cells measured by flow cytometry correlated strongly with observed TCR beta diversity. Donor CMV infection status was unknown, potentially confounding age-related changes in expanded clonotypes. Estimates of total diversity based on one million sequenced T cells were considered lower bounds and underestimates. The long-lived group showed more naive CD4+ T cells, fewer expanded clones and increased TCR diversity than the aged group, suggesting age selection. Conclusive comparison of naive and antigen-experienced compartments was prevented by the profiling of bulk unsorted PBMCs. Observed TCR beta diversity per million T cells fell roughly linearly with age, and a significant reduction was already apparent by age roughly 41.

The CDR3 measures 14 amino acids from cysteine to phenylalanine. The DNA shown is the 42-base CDR3, in frame from base 1. Cut back by 3 bases and 0 bases, the V and J ends lie 8 bases apart. CDR1 and CDR2 (SGDLS, YYNGEE) derive from the germline V gene. Systemically healthy Caucasian individuals from Russia, 35 to 40 in total and aged about 6 to 100 years, were included as donors. Ten milliliters of peripheral blood were drawn from each donor into EDTA-treated Vacutainer tubes. Ficoll-Paque density-gradient centrifugation was used to isolate PBMCs, with at least 6 million per sample. Total RNA was extracted from PBMCs with Trizol reagent, with at least 5.5 micrograms obtained per sample. Naive CD45RAhigh/CD27high T cell percentages were measured by flow cytometry on a PBMC aliquot from every donor. A note on this clonotype: Its binding antigen is unknown. No per-base quality is available; no much larger clone lies one base away.

The library was built by means of 5' RACE. The data were produced on an Illumina HiSeq 2500. The second PCR ran for roughly 7 to 11 cycles and used a J-beta primer mix along with a sample-barcoded 5' primer. A unique molecular identifier was introduced onto each TCR beta cDNA molecule by a template-switch 5' adaptor carrying 12 random nucleotides. Each sample yielded at least 3 million CDR3-containing paired-end reads. The Mint cDNA synthesis kit, primed by a TRBC-specific oligonucleotide, was used to synthesize first-strand cDNA from all RNA. After uracil-DNA glycosylase treatment, a first 18-cycle PCR used universal primers M1SS and BC2_uni_R on all cDNA. The paper's processing steps were these. For normalization, 1 million high-quality reads were randomly selected from each sample, with every read carrying a distinct molecular identifier. Instead of being binned into consensus sequences, reads with shared molecular identifiers were discarded. MiTCR, run with a Q25 quality threshold and the strictest error-elimination algorithm, handled CDR3 identification, clonotype clustering and error correction. A nonparametric unseen species model with Euler transformation was used to estimate a lower bound on total TCR beta diversity. TCRdb ran its own pipeline on the public reads, namely fastp trimming at Q25 and MiXCR clone calling, and kept in-frame beta chains. Every entry covers one CDR3 protein and lists the most common genes and DNA from its rows. None of the V and J calls come from the authors' own analysis; TCRdb made them. This sample holds 850,000 to 1,300,000 distinct CDR3 sequences; 45% were observed only once. The ten largest clones take up under 20% of the sample.

The sample was blood. The chain links TRBV9 with TRBJ2-3; the D gene assignment is ambiguous. This receptor was taken from a woman aged 55-69 years in good health. The nucleotides are TGTGCCAGCAGCGCTATTGGGAGCACAGATACGCAGTATTTT. This translates into CASSAIGSTDTQYF. Reference TRBV9 and TRBJ2-3 genes cover what lies past the CDR3, so the full variable domain is DSGVTQTPKHLITATGQRVTLRCSPRSGDLSVYWYQQSLDQGLQFLIQYYNGEERAKGNILERFSAQQFPDLHSELNLSSLELGDSALYFCASSAIGSTDTQYFGPGTRLTVL.